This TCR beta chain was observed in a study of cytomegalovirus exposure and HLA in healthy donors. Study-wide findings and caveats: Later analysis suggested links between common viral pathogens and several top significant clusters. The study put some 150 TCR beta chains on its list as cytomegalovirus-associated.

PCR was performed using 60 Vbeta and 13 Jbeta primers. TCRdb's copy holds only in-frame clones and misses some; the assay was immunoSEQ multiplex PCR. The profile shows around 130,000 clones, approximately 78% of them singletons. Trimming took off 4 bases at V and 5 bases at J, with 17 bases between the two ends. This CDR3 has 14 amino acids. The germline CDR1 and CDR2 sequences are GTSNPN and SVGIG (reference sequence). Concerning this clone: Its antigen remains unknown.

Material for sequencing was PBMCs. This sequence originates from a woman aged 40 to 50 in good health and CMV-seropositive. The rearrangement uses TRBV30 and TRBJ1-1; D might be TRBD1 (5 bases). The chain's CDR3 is CAWNTGTLGTEAFF. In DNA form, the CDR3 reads TGTGCCTGGAACACTGGGACTTTGGGGACTGAAGCTTTCTTT.